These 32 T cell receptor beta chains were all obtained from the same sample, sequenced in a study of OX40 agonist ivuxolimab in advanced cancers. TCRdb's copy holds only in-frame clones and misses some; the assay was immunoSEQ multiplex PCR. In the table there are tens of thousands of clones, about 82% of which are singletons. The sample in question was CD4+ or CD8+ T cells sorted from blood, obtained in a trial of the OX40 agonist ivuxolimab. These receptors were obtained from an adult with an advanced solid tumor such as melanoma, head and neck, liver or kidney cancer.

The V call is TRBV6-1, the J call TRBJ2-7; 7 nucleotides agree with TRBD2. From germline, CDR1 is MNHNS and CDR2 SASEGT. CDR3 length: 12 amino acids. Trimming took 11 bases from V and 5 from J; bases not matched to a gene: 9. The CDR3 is CAARDYWNEQYF. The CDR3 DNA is TGTGCCGCTAGGGACTATTGGAACGAGCAGTACTTC.

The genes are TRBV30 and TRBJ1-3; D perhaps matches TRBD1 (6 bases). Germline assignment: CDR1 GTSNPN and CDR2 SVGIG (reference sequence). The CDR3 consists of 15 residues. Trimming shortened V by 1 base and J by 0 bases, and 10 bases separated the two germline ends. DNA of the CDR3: TGTGCCTGGAGTGATCAGGGGAACTCTGGAAACACCATATATTTT. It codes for CAWSDQGNSGNTIYF.

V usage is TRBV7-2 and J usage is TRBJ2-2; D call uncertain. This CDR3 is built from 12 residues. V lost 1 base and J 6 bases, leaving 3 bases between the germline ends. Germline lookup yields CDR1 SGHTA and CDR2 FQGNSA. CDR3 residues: CASSLGAGELFF. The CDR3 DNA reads TGTGCCAGCAGCTTAGGCGCCGGGGAGCTGTTTTTT.

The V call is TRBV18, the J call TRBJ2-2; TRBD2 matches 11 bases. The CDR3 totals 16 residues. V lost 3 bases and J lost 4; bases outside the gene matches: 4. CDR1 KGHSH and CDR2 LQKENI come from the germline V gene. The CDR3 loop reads CASSPRLAGFTGELFF. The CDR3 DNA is TGTGCCAGCTCACCGCGACTAGCGGGGTTCACCGGGGAGCTGTTTTTT.

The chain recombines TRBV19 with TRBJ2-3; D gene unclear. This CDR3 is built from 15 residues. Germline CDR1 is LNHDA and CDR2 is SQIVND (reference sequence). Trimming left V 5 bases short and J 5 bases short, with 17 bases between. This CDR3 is CASSPPSDQIDTQYF. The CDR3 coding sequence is TGTGCCAGTAGTCCACCCTCGGACCAGATAGATACGCAGTATTTT.

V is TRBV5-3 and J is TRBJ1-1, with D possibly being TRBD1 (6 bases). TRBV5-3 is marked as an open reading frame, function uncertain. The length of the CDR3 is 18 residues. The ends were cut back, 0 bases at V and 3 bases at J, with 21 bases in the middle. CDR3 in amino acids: CARSLVGTGRSLDTEAFF. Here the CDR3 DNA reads TGTGCCAGAAGCTTGGTAGGCACAGGGAGGAGTTTGGACACTGAAGCTTTCTTT.

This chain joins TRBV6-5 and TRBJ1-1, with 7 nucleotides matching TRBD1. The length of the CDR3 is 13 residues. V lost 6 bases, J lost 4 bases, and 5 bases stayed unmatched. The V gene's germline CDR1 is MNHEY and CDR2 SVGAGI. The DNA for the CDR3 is TGTGCCAGCAGACGGGACAGAGGCACTGAAGCTTTCTTT. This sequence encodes CASRRDRGTEAFF.

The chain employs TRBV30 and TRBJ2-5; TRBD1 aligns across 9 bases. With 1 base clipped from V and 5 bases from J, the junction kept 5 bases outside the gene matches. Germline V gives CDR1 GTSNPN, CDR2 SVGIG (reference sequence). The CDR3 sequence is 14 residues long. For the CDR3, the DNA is TGTGCCTGGAGTGGGGACAGGGCGGCGGAGACCCAGTACTTC. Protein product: CAWSGDRAAETQYF.

The CDR3 reads CASSAGDTEAFF. CDR3 nucleotides: TGTGCCAGCAGCGCAGGGGACACTGAAGCTTTCTTT. The chain is built from TRBV5-6 and TRBJ1-1; the D gene is possibly TRBD1 (6 bases). The CDR3 length is 12 residues. Germline V lookup: CDR1 SGHDT, CDR2 YYEEEE. The V end was cut by 4 bases, the J end by 3 bases, with 7 bases between.

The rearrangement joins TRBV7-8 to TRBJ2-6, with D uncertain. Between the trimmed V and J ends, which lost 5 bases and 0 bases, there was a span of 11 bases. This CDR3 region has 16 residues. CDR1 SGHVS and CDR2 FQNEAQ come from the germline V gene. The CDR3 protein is CASSHRRVSGANVLTF. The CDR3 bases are TGTGCCAGCAGCCATCGTCGGGTCTCTGGGGCCAACGTCCTGACTTTC.

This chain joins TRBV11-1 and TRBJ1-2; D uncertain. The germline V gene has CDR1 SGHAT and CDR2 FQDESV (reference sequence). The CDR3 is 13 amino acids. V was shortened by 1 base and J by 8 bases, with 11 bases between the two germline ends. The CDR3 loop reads CASSLEIGRGYTF. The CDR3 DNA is TGTGCCAGCAGCTTAGAGATAGGGCGCGGCTACACCTTC.

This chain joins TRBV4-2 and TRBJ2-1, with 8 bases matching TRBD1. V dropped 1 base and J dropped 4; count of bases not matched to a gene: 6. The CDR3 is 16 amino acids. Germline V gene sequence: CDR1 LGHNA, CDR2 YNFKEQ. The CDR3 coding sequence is TGTGCCAGCAGCCAAGGCCGGGACAGGCAATACAATGAGCAGTTCTTC. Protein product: CASSQGRDRQYNEQFF.

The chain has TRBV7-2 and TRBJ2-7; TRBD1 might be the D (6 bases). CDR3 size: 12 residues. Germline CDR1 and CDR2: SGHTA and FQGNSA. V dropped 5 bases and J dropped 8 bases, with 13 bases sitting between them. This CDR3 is CASSNPDSQQYF. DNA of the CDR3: TGTGCCAGCAGCAACCCGGACAGTCAGCAGTACTTC.

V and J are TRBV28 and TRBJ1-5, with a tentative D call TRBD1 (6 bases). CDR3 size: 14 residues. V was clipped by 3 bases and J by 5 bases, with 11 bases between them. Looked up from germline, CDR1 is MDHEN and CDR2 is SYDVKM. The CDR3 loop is CASSFRSGDQPQHF. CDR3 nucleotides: TGTGCCAGCAGTTTCAGGTCAGGGGATCAGCCCCAGCATTTT.

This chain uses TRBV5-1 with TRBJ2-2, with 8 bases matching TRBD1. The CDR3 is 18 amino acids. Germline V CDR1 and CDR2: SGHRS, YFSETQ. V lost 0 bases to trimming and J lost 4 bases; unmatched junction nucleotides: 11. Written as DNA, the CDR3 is TGCGCCAGCAGCTTGGCCCCTATGGACAGGGTGAGCACCGGGGAGCTGTTTTTT. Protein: CASSLAPMDRVSTGELFF. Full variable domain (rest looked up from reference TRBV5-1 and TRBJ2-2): KAGVTQTPRYLIKTRGQQVTLSCSPISGHRSVSWYQQTPGQGLQFLFEYFSETQRNKGNFPGRFSGRQFSNSRSEMNVSTLELGDSALYLCASSLAPMDRVSTGELFFGEGSRLTVL.

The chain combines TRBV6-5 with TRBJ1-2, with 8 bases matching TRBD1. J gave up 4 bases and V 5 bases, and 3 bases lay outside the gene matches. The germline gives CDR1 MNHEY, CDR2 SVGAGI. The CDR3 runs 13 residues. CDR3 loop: CASSQTGAYGYTF. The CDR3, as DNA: TGTGCCAGCAGTCAGACAGGGGCCTATGGCTACACCTTC.

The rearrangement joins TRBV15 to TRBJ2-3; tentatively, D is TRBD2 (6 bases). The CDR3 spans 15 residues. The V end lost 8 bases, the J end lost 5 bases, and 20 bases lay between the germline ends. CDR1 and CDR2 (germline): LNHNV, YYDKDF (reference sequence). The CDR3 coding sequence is TGTGCCACCCGAGGAGGGGCGGCGACCCGAGATACGCAGTATTTT. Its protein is CATRGGAATRDTQYF.

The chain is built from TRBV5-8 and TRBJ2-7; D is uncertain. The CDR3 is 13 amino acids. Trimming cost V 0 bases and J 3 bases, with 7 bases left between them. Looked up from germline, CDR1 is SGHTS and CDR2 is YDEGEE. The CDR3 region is CASSLGQDYEQYF. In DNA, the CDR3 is TGTGCCAGCAGCTTGGGACAAGACTACGAGCAGTACTTC.

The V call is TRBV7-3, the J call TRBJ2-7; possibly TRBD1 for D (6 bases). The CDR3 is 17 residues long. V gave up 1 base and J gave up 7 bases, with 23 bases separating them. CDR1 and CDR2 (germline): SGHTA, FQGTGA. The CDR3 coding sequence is TGTGCCAGCAGCTTAAGGGGTGGTGCAGGCACCCAGGGGGAGCAGTACTTC. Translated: CASSLRGGAGTQGEQYF.

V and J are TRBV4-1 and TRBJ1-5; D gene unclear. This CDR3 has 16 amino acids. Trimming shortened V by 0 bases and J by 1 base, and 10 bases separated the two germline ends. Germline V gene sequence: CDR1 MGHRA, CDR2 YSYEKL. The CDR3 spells CASSQDPGLSNQPQHF. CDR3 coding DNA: TGCGCCAGCAGCCAAGATCCGGGTCTGAGCAATCAGCCCCAGCATTTT.

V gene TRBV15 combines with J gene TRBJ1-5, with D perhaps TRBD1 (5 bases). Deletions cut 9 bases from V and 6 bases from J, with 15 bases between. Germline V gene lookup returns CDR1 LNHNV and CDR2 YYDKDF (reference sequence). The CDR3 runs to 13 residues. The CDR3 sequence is CATSPSGGQPQHF. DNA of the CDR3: TGTGCCACGAGCCCCAGCGGGGGTCAGCCCCAGCATTTT. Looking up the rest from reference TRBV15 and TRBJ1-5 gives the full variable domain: DAMVIQNPRYQVTQFGKPVTLSCSQTLNHNVMYWYQQKSSQAPKLLFHYYDKDFNNEADTPDNFQSRRPNTSFCFLDIRSPGLGDTAMYLCATSPSGGQPQHFGDGTRLSIL.

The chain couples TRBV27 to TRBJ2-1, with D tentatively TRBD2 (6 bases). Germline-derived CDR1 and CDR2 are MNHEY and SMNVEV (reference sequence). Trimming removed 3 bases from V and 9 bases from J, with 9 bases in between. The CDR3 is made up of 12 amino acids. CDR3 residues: CASSFGGGEQFF. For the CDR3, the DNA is TGTGCCAGCAGTTTCGGGGGAGGTGAGCAGTTCTTC.

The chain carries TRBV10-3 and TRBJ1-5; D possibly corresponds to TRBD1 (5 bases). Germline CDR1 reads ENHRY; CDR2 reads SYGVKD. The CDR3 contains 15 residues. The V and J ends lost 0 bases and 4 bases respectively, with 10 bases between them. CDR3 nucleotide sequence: TGTGCCATCAGTGAGTCGGGGGGGGTTAATCAGCCCCAGCATTTT. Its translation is CAISESGGVNQPQHF.

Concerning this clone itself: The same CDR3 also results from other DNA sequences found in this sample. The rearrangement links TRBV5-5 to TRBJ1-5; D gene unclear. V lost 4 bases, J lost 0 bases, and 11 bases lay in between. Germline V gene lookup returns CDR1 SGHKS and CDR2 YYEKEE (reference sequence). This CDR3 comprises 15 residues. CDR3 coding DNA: TGTGCCAGCAGCCCGACCCCCAGTAGCAATCAGCCCCAGCATTTT. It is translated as CASSPTPSSNQPQHF.

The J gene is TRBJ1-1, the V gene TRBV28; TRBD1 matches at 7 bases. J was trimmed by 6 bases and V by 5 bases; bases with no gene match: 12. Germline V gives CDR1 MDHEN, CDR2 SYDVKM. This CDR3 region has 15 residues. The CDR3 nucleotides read TGTGCCAGCAGTGGCAGACTGACAGGGATCGCTGAAGCTTTCTTT. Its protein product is CASSGRLTGIAEAFF.

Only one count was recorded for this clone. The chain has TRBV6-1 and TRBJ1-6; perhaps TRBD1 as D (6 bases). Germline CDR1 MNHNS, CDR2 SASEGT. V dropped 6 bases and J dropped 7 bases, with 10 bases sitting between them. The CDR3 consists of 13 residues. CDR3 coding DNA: TGTGCCAGCAGCTGGACAGAGAATTCACCCCTCCACTTT. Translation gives CASSWTENSPLHF.

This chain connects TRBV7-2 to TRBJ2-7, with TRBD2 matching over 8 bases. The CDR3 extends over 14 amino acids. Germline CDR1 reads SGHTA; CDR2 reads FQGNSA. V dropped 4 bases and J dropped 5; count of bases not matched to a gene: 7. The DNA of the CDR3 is TGTGCCAGCAGCTCCGGCGGGACTAGACACGAGCAGTACTTC. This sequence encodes CASSSGGTRHEQYF.

The CDR3 DNA sequence: TGTGCCAGCAGTTACTCGTGGACACGTGAAGCTTTCTTT. It specifies CASSYSWTREAFF. The chain has TRBV6-5 and TRBJ1-1; possible D gene TRBD1, 5 bases. This CDR3 spans 13 amino acids. The germline V and J ends were trimmed by 0 bases and 7 bases, with 9 bases remaining between them. The germline V gene encodes CDR1 MNHEY and CDR2 SVGAGI.

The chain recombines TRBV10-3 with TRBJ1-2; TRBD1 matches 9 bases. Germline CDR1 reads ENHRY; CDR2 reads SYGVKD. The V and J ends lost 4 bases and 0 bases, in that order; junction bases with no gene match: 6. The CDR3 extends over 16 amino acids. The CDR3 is CAISGPRTGANYGYTF. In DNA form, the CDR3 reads TGTGCCATCAGTGGTCCTAGGACAGGGGCTAACTATGGCTACACCTTC.

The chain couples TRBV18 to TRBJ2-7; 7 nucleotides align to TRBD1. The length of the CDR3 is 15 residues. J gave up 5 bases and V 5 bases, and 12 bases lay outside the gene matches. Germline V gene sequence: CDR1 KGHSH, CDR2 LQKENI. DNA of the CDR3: TGTGCCAGCTCATCCAACAGGGGCGGGTTCGACGAGCAGTACTTC. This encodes CASSSNRGGFDEQYF.

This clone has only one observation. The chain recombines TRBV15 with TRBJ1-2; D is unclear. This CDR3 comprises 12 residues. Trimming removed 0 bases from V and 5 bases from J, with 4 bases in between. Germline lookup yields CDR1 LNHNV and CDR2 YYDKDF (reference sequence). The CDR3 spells CATSRDDYGYTF. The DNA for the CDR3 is TGTGCCACCAGCAGAGATGATTATGGCTACACCTTC.

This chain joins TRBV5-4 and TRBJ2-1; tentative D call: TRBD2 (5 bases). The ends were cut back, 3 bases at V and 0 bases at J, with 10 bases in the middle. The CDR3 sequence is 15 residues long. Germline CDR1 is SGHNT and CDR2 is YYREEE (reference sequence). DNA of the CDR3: TGTGCCAGCAGCTCGGGGAAGAGCTCCTACAATGAGCAGTTCTTC. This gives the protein CASSSGKSSYNEQFF. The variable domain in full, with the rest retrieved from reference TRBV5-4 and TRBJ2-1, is ETGVTQSPTHLIKTRGQQVTLRCSSQSGHNTVSWYQQALGQGPQFIFQYYREEENGRGNFPPRFSGLQFPNYSSELNVNALELDDSALYLCASSSGKSSYNEQFFGPGTRLTVL.